This T cell receptor (beta chain) stems from a study of shared clonotypes between healthy human individuals. V was pared by 5 bases and J by 3 bases, with 28 bases between. The CDR3 totals 20 residues. Germline CDR1 is PRHDT and CDR2 is FYEKMQ (reference sequence). Each subset's genomic DNA was shared equally among a number of immunoSEQ plates. Method: immunoSEQ multiplex PCR; TCRdb's copy keeps in-frame clones and lacks some. The table records approximately 600,000 clones, roughly 96% of them present only once. The study's findings and limits: Relative to clonotypes present in all four donors, those not shared had lower generation probabilities.

As regards this clone: Its antigen is currently unknown.

Only CD45RO-negative cells positively selected for CCR7 counted as naive CD8 cells, so terminally differentiated effector memory CD45RA+ cells were excluded. The chain combines TRBV13 with TRBJ1-4; possible D gene TRBD1, 5 bases. The sequencing input was naive CD8+ T cells sorted from blood. The receptor was isolated from a woman in her thirties in good health. The CDR3 bases are TGTGCCAGCAGCAAGGGGTGGAACATCAACCAACCCGAGCCTAATGAAAAACTGTTTTTT. It encodes CASSKGWNINQPEPNEKLFF. Combining the CDR3 with reference TRBV13 and TRBJ1-4 gives the whole variable domain AAGVIQSPRHLIKEKRETATLKCYPIPRHDTVYWYQQGPGQDPQFLISFYEKMQSDKGSIPDRFSAQQFSDYHSELNMSSLELGDSALYFCASSKGWNINQPEPNEKLFFGSGTQLSVL.